This is a list of T cell receptor beta chains from one sample in a study of T cell responses to AZD1222 COVID-19 vaccine. Clones were sequenced by immunoSEQ multiplex PCR, and TCRdb holds only the in-frame ones, with some missing. Here the sample spans 130,000 or so clones, 86% being singletons. Here the sequenced sample was peripheral blood, taken on day 0 of AZD1222 vaccination. These receptors were taken from an adult in good health. Both conserved end residues are part of each CDR3. Fields, in order: J gene, clone size, V gene, D gene, CDR3 protein, CDR3 DNA. D genes are given only for firm matches. Part of the rows lack a size; the others show once, few, many or a class for expanded clones.

J gene: TRBJ1-1; clone size: .; V gene: TRBV19; D gene: .; CDR3 protein: CASSISTGLEAFF; CDR3 DNA: TGTGCCAGTAGTATTTCTACAGGGCTTGAAGCTTTCTTT
J gene: TRBJ1-1; clone size: .; V gene: TRBV2; D gene: .; CDR3 protein: CASSEVGGTDTEAFF; CDR3 DNA: TGTGCCAGCAGTGAAGTTGGGGGTACGGACACTGAAGCTTTCTTT
J gene: TRBJ1-5; clone size: .; V gene: TRBV24-1; D gene: .; CDR3 protein: CATSDGQGSNQPQHF; CDR3 DNA: TGTGCCACCAGTGATGGCCAGGGAAGCAATCAGCCCCAGCATTTT
J gene: TRBJ2-5; clone size: .; V gene: TRBV15; D gene: .; CDR3 protein: CATSRTHSGEAAQYF; CDR3 DNA: TGTGCCACCAGCAGAACCCACTCAGGGGAGGCGGCCCAGTACTTC
J gene: TRBJ1-2; clone size: .; V gene: TRBV5-1; D gene: TRBD1; CDR3 protein: CASSIDGQGDGYTF; CDR3 DNA: TGCGCCAGCAGCATCGACGGACAGGGGGACGGCTACACCTTC
J gene: TRBJ2-5; clone size: .; V gene: TRBV20-1; D gene: TRBD2; CDR3 protein: CSASRLAGLQETQYF; CDR3 DNA: TGCAGTGCTAGTAGGCTAGCGGGACTCCAAGAGACCCAGTACTTC
J gene: TRBJ1-6; clone size: .; V gene: TRBV18; D gene: .; CDR3 protein: CASSPSTVNNSPLHF; CDR3 DNA: TGTGCCAGCTCACCATCTACGGTAAATAATTCACCCCTCCACTTT
J gene: TRBJ1-1; clone size: .; V gene: TRBV13; D gene: .; CDR3 protein: CASSFGGRGNTEAFF; CDR3 DNA: TGTGCCAGCAGCTTCGGTGGCAGGGGGAACACTGAAGCTTTCTTT
J gene: TRBJ2-3; clone size: once; V gene: TRBV18; D gene: .; CDR3 protein: CASSPIRPDTQYF; CDR3 DNA: TGTGCCAGCTCACCAATCCGCCCTGACACGCAGTATTTT
J gene: TRBJ1-6; clone size: .; V gene: TRBV6-5; D gene: .; CDR3 protein: CASSRDDGRDSPLHF; CDR3 DNA: TGTGCCAGCAGTCGGGACGACGGGAGGGATTCACCCCTCCACTTT
J gene: TRBJ1-5; clone size: .; V gene: TRBV29-1; D gene: .; CDR3 protein: CSVARDTNQPQHF; CDR3 DNA: TGCAGCGTCGCTCGGGACACCAATCAGCCCCAGCATTTT
J gene: TRBJ2-3; clone size: few; V gene: TRBV11-1; D gene: .; CDR3 protein: CASSFYGQGTDTQYF; CDR3 DNA: TGTGCCAGCAGCTTTTATGGGCAGGGCACAGATACGCAGTATTTT
J gene: TRBJ1-1; clone size: .; V gene: TRBV2; D gene: TRBD1; CDR3 protein: CASRRDRSSEAFF; CDR3 DNA: TGTGCCAGCAGGAGGGACAGGTCGTCTGAAGCTTTCTTT
J gene: TRBJ1-2; clone size: .; V gene: TRBV28; D gene: .; CDR3 protein: CASSFIGFEGLDYGYTF; CDR3 DNA: TGTGCCAGCAGTTTTATAGGATTTGAGGGTTTAGACTATGGCTACACCTTC
J gene: TRBJ1-3; clone size: .; V gene: TRBV5-1; D gene: .; CDR3 protein: CASSLDGPSGNTIYF; CDR3 DNA: TGCGCCAGCAGCTTAGACGGCCCTTCTGGAAACACCATATATTTT
J gene: TRBJ1-2; clone size: .; V gene: TRBV19; D gene: TRBD1; CDR3 protein: CASSIWTGVFYGYTF; CDR3 DNA: TGTGCCAGTAGTATATGGACAGGGGTCTTCTATGGCTACACCTTC
J gene: TRBJ2-7; clone size: .; V gene: TRBV5-1; D gene: .; CDR3 protein: CASSLDGYEQYF; CDR3 DNA: TGCGCCAGCAGCTTGGACGGCTACGAGCAGTACTTC
J gene: TRBJ2-7; clone size: .; V gene: TRBV5-1; D gene: TRBD1; CDR3 protein: CASSTSPGTGTYEQYF; CDR3 DNA: TGCGCCAGCAGCACATCCCCCGGGACAGGAACCTACGAGCAGTACTTC
J gene: TRBJ2-1; clone size: once; V gene: TRBV9; D gene: .; CDR3 protein: CASSPTGGNEQFF; CDR3 DNA: TGTGCCAGCAGCCCTACCGGTGGCAATGAGCAGTTCTTC
J gene: TRBJ2-5; clone size: .; V gene: TRBV6-2/TRBV6-3; D gene: .; CDR3 protein: CASSPVAQETQYF; CDR3 DNA: TGTGCCAGCAGCCCCGTCGCTCAAGAGACCCAGTACTTC